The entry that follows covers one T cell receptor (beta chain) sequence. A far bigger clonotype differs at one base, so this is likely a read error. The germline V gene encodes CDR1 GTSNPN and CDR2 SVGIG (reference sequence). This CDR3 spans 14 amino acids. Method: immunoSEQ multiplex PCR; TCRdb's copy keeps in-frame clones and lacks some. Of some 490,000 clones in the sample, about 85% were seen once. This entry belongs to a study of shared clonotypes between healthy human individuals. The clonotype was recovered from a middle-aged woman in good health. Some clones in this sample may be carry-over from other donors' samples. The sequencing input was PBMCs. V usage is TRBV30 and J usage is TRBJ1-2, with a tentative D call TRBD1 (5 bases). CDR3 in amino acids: CAWSDSGQAYCYTF. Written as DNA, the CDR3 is TGTGCCTGGAGTGACTCGGGGCAGGCCTATTGCTACACCTTC.